The source of this T cell receptor beta chain is a study of T cell changes during pregnancy in multiple sclerosis. This CDR3 region has 14 residues. CDR1 MGHRA and CDR2 YSYEKL come from the germline V gene. J gave up 7 bases and V 8 bases, and 10 bases lay outside the gene matches. Libraries were prepared by immunoSEQ multiplex PCR; TCRdb keeps only in-frame clonotypes and omits some of them. Altogether around 56,000 clones are present, about nine tenths being singletons, with the ten largest covering under 2%. This chain links TRBV4-1 with TRBJ2-3, with 9 bases that match TRBD2. The receptor's source is a female donor with multiple sclerosis, enrolled in a pregnancy study. The specimen comprised peripheral blood, sampled after pregnancy. As DNA, the CDR3 is TGCGCCAGCGATAGCGGGGGCACGGTAAATACGCAGTATTTT. Amino acids: CASDSGGTVNTQYF.